This TCR beta chain was identified in a study of blood T cell repertoires in COVID-19. On the study more broadly: Whether acute or convalescent, the COVID-19 samples came from the United States, Italy and Spain. From T cells, B-cell-depleted T cells, or PBMCs came the material, which was cDNA or gDNA.

The length of the CDR3 is 14 residues. With 6 bases removed from V and 4 bases from J, the gap between germline ends came to 13 bases. Looked up from germline, CDR1 is KGHSH and CDR2 is LQKENI. Original handling: It was from reference gene primer amplification that nucleated cell counts were estimated. Assay used: immunoSEQ multiplex PCR; TCRdb lists only in-frame clones, some missing. For V, J and clone size, that table is used; D and trimming come from the DNA. The sample records about 140,000 clones, over 80% being singletons. This TCR derives from a human donor in a cohort sampled during active COVID-19. The source material was peripheral blood. This rearrangement joins TRBV18 to TRBJ2-1, with D tentatively TRBD1 (5 bases). This CDR3 is CASSQGRVYNEQFF. CDR3 coding DNA: TGTGCCAGCTCTCAGGGCAGGGTATACAATGAGCAGTTCTTC.